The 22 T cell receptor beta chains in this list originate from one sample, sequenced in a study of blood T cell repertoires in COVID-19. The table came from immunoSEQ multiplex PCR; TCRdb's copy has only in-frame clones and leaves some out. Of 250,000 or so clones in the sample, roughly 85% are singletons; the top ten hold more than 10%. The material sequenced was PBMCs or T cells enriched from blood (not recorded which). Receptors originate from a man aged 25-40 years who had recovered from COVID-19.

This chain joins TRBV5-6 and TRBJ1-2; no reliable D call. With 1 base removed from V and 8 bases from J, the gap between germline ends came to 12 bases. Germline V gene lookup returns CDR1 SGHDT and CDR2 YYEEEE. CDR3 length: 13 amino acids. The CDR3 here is CASSLTAPRGYTF. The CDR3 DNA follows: TGTGCCAGCAGCTTGACAGCTCCGCGCGGCTACACCTTC.

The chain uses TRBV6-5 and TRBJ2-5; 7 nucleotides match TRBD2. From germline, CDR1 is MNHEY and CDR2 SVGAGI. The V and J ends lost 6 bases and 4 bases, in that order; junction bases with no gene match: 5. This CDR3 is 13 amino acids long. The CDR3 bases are TGTGCCAGCAGCAGGACTAGTAGAGAGACCCAGTACTTC. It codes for CASSRTSRETQYF.

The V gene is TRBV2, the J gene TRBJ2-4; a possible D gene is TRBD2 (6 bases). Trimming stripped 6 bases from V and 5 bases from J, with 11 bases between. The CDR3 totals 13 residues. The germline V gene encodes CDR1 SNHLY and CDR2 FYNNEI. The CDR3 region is CASSPGGQNIQYF. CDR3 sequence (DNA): TGTGCCAGCAGCCCCGGGGGACAAAACATTCAGTACTTC.

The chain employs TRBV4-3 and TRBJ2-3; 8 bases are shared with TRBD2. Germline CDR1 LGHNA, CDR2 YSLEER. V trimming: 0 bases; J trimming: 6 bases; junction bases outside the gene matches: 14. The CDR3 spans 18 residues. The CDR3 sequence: CASSQDSSRGGRGDTQYF. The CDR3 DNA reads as TGCGCCAGCAGCCAAGATTCGTCTCGGGGGGGCCGTGGGGATACGCAGTATTTT.

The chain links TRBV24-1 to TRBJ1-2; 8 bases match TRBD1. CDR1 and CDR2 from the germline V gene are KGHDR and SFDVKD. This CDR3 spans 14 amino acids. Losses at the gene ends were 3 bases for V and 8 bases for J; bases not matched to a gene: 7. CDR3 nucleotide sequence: TGTGCCACCAGTGATCCGGGACAGGTGAGCGGCTACACCTTC. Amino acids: CATSDPGQVSGYTF.

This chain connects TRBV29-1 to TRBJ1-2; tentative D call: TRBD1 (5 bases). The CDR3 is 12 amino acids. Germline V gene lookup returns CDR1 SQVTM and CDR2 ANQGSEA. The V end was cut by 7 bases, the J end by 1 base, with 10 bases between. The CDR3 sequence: CSAGALNYGYTF. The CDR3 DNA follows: TGCAGCGCTGGGGCCCTTAACTATGGCTACACCTTC.

Written as DNA, the CDR3 is TGCGCCAGCTCCCGGGGGGATGGAAACACCATATATTTT. This translates into CASSRGDGNTIYF. The chain couples TRBV5-1 to TRBJ1-3, with D maybe TRBD1 (5 bases). Germline V lookup: CDR1 SGHRS, CDR2 YFSETQ. V was trimmed by 7 bases and J by 3 bases, leaving 11 bases between them. This CDR3 spans 13 amino acids. Full variable domain (rest looked up from reference TRBV5-1 and TRBJ1-3): KAGVTQTPRYLIKTRGQQVTLSCSPISGHRSVSWYQQTPGQGLQFLFEYFSETQRNKGNFPGRFSGRQFSNSRSEMNVSTLELGDSALYLCASSRGDGNTIYFGEGSWLTVV.

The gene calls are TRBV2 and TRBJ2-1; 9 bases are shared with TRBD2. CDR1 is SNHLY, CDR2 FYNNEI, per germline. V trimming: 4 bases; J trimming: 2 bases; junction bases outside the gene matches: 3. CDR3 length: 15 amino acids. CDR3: CASSATSGPYNEQFF. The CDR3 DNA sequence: TGTGCCAGCAGTGCGACTAGCGGCCCCTACAATGAGCAGTTCTTC.

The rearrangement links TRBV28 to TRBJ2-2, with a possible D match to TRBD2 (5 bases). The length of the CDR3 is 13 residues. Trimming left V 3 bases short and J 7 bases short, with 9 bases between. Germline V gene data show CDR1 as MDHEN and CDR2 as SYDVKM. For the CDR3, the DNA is TGTGCCAGCAGTTTGAGGGAGTACGGGGAGCTGTTTTTT. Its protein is CASSLREYGELFF.

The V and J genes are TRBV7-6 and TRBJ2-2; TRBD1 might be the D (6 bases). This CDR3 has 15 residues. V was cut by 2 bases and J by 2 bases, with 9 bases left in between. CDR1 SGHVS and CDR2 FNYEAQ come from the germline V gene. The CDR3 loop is CASSLRQANTGELFF. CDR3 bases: TGTGCCAGCAGCTTAAGACAGGCAAACACCGGGGAGCTGTTTTTT.

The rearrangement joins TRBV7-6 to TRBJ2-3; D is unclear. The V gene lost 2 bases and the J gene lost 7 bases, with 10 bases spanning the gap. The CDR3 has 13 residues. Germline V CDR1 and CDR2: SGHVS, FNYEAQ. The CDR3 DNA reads TGTGCCAGCAGCTTATGGCCGCCCCATACGCAGTATTTT. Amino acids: CASSLWPPHTQYF.

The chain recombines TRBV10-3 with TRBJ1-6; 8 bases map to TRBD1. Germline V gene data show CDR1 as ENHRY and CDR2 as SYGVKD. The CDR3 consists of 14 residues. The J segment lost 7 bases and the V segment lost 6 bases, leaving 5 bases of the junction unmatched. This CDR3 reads CAISTGTGNSPLHF. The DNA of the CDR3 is TGTGCCATCAGCACCGGGACAGGAAATTCACCCCTCCACTTT.

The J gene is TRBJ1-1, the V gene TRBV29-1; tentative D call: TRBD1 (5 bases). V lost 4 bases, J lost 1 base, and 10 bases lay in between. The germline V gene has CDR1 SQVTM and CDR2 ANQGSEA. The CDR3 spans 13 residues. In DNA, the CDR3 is TGCAGCGTTGTGGGGCAGCCGAACACTGAAGCTTTCTTT. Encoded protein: CSVVGQPNTEAFF.

In DNA, the CDR3 is TGTGCCAGCAGCCCAACTAGCGGGGGGCTTGGCGGGGAGCTGTTTTTT. Its protein product is CASSPTSGGLGGELFF. The chain has TRBV9 and TRBJ2-2; 12 nucleotides agree with TRBD2. Trimming cost V 4 bases and J 7 bases; bases outside gene matches: 8. This CDR3 spans 16 amino acids. In germline, CDR1 is SGDLS, CDR2 YYNGEE. The full variable domain, with the rest looked up from reference TRBV9 and TRBJ2-2, is DSGVTQTPKHLITATGQRVTLRCSPRSGDLSVYWYQQSLDQGLQFLIQYYNGEERAKGNILERFSAQQFPDLHSELNLSSLELGDSALYFCASSPTSGGLGGELFFGEGSRLTVL.

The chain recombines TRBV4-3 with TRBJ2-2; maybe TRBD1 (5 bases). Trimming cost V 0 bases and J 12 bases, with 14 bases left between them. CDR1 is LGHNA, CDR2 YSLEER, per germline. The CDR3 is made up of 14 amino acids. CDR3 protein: CASSQESAQGQLFF. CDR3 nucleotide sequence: TGCGCCAGCAGCCAAGAATCTGCCCAGGGTCAGCTGTTTTTT.

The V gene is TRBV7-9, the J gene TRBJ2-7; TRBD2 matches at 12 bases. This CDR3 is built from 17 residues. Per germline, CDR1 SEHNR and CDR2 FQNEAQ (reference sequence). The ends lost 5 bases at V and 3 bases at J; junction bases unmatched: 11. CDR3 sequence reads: CASSLPRLAGVVYEQYF. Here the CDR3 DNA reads TGTGCCAGCAGCCTACCGAGACTAGCGGGAGTCGTCTACGAGCAGTACTTC.

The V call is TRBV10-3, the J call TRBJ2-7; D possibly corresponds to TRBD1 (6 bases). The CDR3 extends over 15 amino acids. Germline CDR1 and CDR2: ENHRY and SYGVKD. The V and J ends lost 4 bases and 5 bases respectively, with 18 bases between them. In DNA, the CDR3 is TGTGCCATCAGTGTATTATTACAGGGTGGGGACGAGCAGTACTTC. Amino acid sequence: CAISVLLQGGDEQYF.

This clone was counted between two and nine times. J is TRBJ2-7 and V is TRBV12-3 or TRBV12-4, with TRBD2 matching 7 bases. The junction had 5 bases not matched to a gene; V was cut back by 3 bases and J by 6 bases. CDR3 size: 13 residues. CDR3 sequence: CASSLGGDGEQYF. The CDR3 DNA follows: TGTGCCAGCAGTTTGGGGGGGGACGGCGAGCAGTACTTC.

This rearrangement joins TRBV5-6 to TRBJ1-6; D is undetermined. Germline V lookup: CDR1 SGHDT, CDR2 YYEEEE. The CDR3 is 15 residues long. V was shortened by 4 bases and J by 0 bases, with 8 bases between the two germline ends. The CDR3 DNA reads TGTGCCAGCAGCAGACACAGCTCCTATAATTCACCCCTCCACTTT. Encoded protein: CASSRHSSYNSPLHF.

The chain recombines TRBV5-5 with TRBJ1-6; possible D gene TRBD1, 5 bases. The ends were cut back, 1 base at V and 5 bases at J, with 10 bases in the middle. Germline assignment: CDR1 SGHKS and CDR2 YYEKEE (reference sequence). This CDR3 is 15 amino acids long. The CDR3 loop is CASSLWGDDNSPLHF. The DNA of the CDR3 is TGTGCCAGCAGCTTGTGGGGGGACGATAATTCACCCCTCCACTTT.

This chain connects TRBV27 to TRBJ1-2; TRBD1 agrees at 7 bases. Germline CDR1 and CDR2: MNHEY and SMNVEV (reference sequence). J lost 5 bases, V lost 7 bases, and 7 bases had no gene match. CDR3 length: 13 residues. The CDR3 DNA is TGTGCCAGCACCGAGGGGGCCGGTTATGGCTACACCTTC. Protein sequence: CASTEGAGYGYTF.

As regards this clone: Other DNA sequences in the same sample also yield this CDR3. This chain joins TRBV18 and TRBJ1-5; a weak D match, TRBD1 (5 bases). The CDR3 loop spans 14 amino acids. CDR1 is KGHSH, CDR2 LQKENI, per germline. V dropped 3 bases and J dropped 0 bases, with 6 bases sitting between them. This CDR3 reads CASSPGHSNQPQHF. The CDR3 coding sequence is TGTGCCAGCTCACCCGGACATAGCAATCAGCCCCAGCATTTT. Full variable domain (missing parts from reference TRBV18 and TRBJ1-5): NAGVMQNPRHLVRRRGQEARLRCSPMKGHSHVYWYRQLPEEGLKFMVYLQKENIIDESGMPKERFSAEFPKEGPSILRIQQVVRGDSAAYFCASSPGHSNQPQHFGDGTRLSIL.